This TCR beta chain was recorded in a study of cytomegalovirus exposure and HLA in healthy donors. Study outcomes and limitations: Highest at DRB1 and lowest at HLA-C, TCR association rates differed among HLA loci in a later analysis. Cytomegalovirus status, reportedly, was diagnosed with high specificity and sensitivity by the classifier. Equally common other TCR beta chains were less clonally expanded than HLA-associated ones, a later analysis found.

V lost 1 base and J lost 1, with 14 bases in between. Germline-derived CDR1 and CDR2 are SGHDN and FVKESK. The CDR3 loop spans 17 amino acids. This clone showed up just a few times. The antigen is not known. Primers included in the PCR were 60 Vbeta and 13 Jbeta primers. Using immunoSEQ multiplex PCR, the repertoire was profiled, and TCRdb retains in-frame clones only, with some absent. The sample consists of 90,000 to 110,000 clones, about 70% of them appearing once. V usage is TRBV14 and J usage is TRBJ1-5; D not resolved. This sequence originates from a man between 25 and 39 years old in good health and CMV-seronegative. The specimen was PBMCs. The DNA of the CDR3 is TGTGCCAGCAGCCAAGGTTCACCCTCGGGGAGCAATCAGCCCCAGCATTTT. Encoded protein: CASSQGSPSGSNQPQHF.